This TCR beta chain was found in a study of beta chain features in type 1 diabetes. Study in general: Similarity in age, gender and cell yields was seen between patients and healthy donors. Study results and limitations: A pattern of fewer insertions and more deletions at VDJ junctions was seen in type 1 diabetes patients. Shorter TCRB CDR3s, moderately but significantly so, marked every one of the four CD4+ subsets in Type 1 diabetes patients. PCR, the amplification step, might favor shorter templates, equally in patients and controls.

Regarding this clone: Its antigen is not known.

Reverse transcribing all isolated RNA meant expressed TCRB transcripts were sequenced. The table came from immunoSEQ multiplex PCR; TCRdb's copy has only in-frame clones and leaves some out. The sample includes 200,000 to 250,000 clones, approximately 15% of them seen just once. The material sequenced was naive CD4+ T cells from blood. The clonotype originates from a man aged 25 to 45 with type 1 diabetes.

The CDR3 sequence: CASSPGGTGAYEQYF. The CDR3 bases are TGCGCCAGCAGCCCGGGGGGCACGGGGGCCTACGAGCAGTACTTC. The V and J genes are TRBV5-1 and TRBJ2-7; tentatively, D is TRBD2 (7 bases). Trimming removed 4 bases at V and 2 bases at J, with 16 bases between. The CDR3 spans 15 residues. Looked up from germline, CDR1 is SGHRS and CDR2 is YFSETQ.